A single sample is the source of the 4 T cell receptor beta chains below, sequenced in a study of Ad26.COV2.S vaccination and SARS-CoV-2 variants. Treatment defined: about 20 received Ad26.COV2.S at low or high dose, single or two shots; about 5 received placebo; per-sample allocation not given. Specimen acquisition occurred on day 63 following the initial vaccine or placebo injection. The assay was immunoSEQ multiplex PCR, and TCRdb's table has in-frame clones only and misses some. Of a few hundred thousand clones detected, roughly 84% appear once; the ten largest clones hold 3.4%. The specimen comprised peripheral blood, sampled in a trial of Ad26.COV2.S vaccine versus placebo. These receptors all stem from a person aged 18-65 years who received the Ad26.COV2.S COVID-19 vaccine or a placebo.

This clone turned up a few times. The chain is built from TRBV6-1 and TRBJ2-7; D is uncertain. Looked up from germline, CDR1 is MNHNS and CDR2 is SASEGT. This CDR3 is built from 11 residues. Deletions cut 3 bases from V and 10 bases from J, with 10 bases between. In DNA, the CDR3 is TGTGCCAGCAGTGATACTGGGATCCAGTACTTC. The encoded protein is CASSDTGIQYF.

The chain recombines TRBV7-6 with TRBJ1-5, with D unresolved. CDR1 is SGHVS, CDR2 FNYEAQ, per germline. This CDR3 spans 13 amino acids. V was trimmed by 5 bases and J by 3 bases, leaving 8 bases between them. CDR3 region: CASSTRANQPQHF. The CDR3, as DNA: TGTGCCAGCAGCACCCGGGCCAATCAGCCCCAGCATTTT.

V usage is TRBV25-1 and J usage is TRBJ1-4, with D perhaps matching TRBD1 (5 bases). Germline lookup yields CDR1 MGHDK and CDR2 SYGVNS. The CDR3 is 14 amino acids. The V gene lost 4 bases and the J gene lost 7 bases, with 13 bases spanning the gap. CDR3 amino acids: CASSGTRSVEKLFF. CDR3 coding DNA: TGTGCCAGCAGTGGGACACGGAGTGTTGAAAAACTGTTTTTT.

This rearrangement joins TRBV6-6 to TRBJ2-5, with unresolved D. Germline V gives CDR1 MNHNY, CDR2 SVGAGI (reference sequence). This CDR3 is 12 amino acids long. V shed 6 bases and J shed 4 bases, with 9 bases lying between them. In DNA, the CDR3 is TGTGCCAGCAGCGCTTCCCCAGAGACCCAGTACTTC. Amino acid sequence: CASSASPETQYF.